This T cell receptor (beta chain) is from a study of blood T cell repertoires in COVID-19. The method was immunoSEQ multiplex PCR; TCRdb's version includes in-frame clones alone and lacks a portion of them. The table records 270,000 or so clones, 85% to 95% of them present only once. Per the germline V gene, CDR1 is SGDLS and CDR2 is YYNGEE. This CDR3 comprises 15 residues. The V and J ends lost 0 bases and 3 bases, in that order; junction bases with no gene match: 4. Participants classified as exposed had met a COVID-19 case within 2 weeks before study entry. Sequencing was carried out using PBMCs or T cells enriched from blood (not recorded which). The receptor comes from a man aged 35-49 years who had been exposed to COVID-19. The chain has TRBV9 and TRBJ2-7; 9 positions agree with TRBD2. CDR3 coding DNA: TGTGCCAGCAGCGTAGCGGCTAGCGGGAACTACGAGCAGTACTTC. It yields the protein CASSVAASGNYEQYF.